This T cell receptor beta chain was retrieved from a study of shared clonotypes between healthy human individuals. Study outcomes and limitations: Clonotypes shared by all four donors outscored non-shared clonotypes in generation probability.

Sequencing was performed with immunoSEQ multiplex PCR; in TCRdb, only in-frame clones are kept and a portion is missing. Of a few million clones listed, approximately 95% are singletons. Worth noting for this clone: Its antigen is unidentified.

The length of the CDR3 is 15 residues. The V end lost 4 bases, the J end lost 2 bases, and 14 bases lay between the germline ends. Germline V gene sequence: CDR1 ENHRY, CDR2 SYGVKD. Sequencing was carried out using naive CD4+ T cells from PBMCs. Subset of the sample: CD45RA+ positively selected. The receptor comes from a man aged 18-30 years in good health. Some clones in this sample may be carry-over from other donors' samples. This rearrangement joins TRBV10-3 to TRBJ1-2, with D tentatively TRBD1 (6 bases). The CDR3 nucleotides are TGTGCCATCAGTGTTCAGGGGCGGACCAACTATGGCTACACCTTC. Residues: CAISVQGRTNYGYTF.